The source of this T cell receptor beta chain is a study of cytomegalovirus exposure and HLA in healthy donors. As to this clone: Its antigen is not identified.

Whole-study results and caveats: The only immune exposure information that was available was CMV serostatus. V- and J-gene trimming of TCR beta was linked (in a later analysis) to a missense DCLRE1C variant.

The CDR3 runs to 13 residues. Germline values: CDR1 LNHDA, CDR2 SQIVND (reference sequence). Trimming removed 3 bases from V and 10 bases from J, with 10 bases in between. With 60 Vbeta and 13 Jbeta primers, the PCR was carried out. Data came from immunoSEQ multiplex PCR; TCRdb stores just in-frame clones and leaves some out. The repertoire holds 200,000 to 250,000 clones, with 75% to 85% as singletons. This TCR was sampled from an older woman in good health and CMV-seropositive. Material: PBMCs. The chain combines TRBV19 with TRBJ1-6; D might be TRBD1 (6 bases). CDR3 coding DNA: TGTGCCAGTAGTATCCAGGGGCGGTCACCCCTCCACTTT. This translates into CASSIQGRSPLHF.